The 8 T cell receptor beta chains given below trace back to one sample, sequenced in a study of CD8 T cells in Susac syndrome. Reverse transcription of about 0.45 to 1 ug RNA was performed with random hexamers. TCRdb processed the immunoSEQ multiplex PCR reads anew with MiXCR; each CDR3 protein has one entry. The sample shows some 180,000 distinct CDR3 sequences, about 91% of them seen only once. Sequencing was performed on CD4+ T cells from PBMCs. The receptors come from a human donor with Susac syndrome.

The chain combines TRBV3-1 with TRBJ2-2, with 8 bases matching TRBD2. The V gene's germline CDR1 is LGHDT and CDR2 YNNKEL (reference sequence). This CDR3 contains 15 residues. V lost 1 base to trimming and J lost 5 bases; unmatched junction nucleotides: 3. The CDR3, as DNA: TGTGCCAGCAGCCAAGGCGAGCGGGGGACCGGGGAGCTGTTTTTT. It encodes CASSQGERGTGELFF.

The table lists this clonotype with a count of one. CDR3: CASSLRRVGGVSQETQYF. The CDR3 nucleotides are TGTGCCAGCAGTTTACGACGAGTTGGGGGAGTATCCCAAGAGACCCAGTACTTC. The chain is built from TRBV6-5 and TRBJ2-5; D possibly matches TRBD1 or TRBD2 (5 bases each). V was pared by 4 bases and J by 1 base, with 22 bases between. Looked up from germline, CDR1 is MNHEY and CDR2 is SVGAGI. The CDR3 contains 18 residues.

This sequence joins TRBV12-3 or TRBV12-4 and TRBJ2-3; D assignment may be TRBD1 or TRBD2 (5 bases each). V dropped 6 bases and J dropped 4 bases, with 11 bases sitting between them. This CDR3 is built from 13 residues. The CDR3 sequence: CASRAGAPDTQYF. CDR3 sequence (DNA): TGTGCCAGCAGGGCCGGGGCCCCAGATACGCAGTATTTT.

The chain carries TRBV5-1 and TRBJ2-7; D remains ambiguous. CDR1 is SGHRS, CDR2 YFSETQ, per germline. There are 14 residues in the CDR3. Trimming removed 4 bases from V and 4 bases from J, with 15 bases in between. This CDR3 reads CASSPIVLGYEQYF. The CDR3, as DNA: TGCGCCAGCAGCCCGATCGTCTTGGGGTACGAGCAGTACTTC.

This clonotype has a single count. The J gene is TRBJ1-6, the V gene TRBV11-2; TRBD1 might be the D (5 bases). Germline V CDR1 and CDR2: SGHAT, FQNNGV. V gave up 0 bases and J gave up 11 bases, with 11 bases separating them. The CDR3 spans 14 residues. This CDR3 reads CASSLDLWGAPLHF. CDR3 nucleotides: TGTGCCAGCAGCTTAGATTTGTGGGGGGCACCCCTCCACTTT.

This chain connects TRBV3-1 to TRBJ2-2; 7 bases agree with TRBD2. Trimming removed 4 bases from V and 7 bases from J; junction bases left unmatched: 6. Germline V gene data show CDR1 as LGHDT and CDR2 as YNNKEL (reference sequence). The CDR3 length is 14 residues. The CDR3 loop is CASSPRSGGGELFF. CDR3 sequence (DNA): TGTGCCAGCAGCCCCAGGTCGGGAGGCGGGGAGCTGTTTTTT. Based on the CDR3 plus reference TRBV3-1 and TRBJ2-2, the full variable domain is DTAVSQTPKYLVTQMGNDKSIKCEQNLGHDTMYWYKQDSKKFLKIMFSYNNKELIINETVPNRFSPKSPDKAHLNLHINSLELGDSAVYFCASSPRSGGGELFFGEGSRLTVL.

The chain joins TRBV6-5 to TRBJ1-1; D is ambiguous. V lost 6 bases to trimming and J lost 3 bases, with 11 bases between them. Germline assignment: CDR1 MNHEY and CDR2 SVGAGI. CDR3 length: 13 residues. CDR3 DNA sequence: TGTGCCAGCAGACACACCTGGGACACTGAAGCTTTCTTT. As protein: CASRHTWDTEAFF.

This clonotype was detected only once. The chain uses TRBV29-1 and TRBJ1-2; no clear D gene. CDR3 size: 12 residues. Germline loops: CDR1 SQVTM, CDR2 ANQGSEA. Trimming left V 4 bases short and J 7 bases short, with 13 bases between. The CDR3: CSVVWGSGGYTF. The CDR3 bases are TGCAGCGTTGTATGGGGTTCTGGTGGCTACACCTTC.